The following is a TCR beta chain sequence with its context. The table came from immunoSEQ multiplex PCR; TCRdb's copy has only in-frame clones and leaves some out. The repertoire holds about 170,000 clones, with about four fifths as singletons. Germline assignment: CDR1 ENHRY and CDR2 SYGVKD. CDR3 size: 15 residues. V lost 11 bases to trimming and J lost 1 base; unmatched junction nucleotides: 13. This record belongs to a study of blood T cell repertoires in COVID-19. This chain connects TRBV10-3 to TRBJ1-1, with TRBD1 matching 7 bases. This clonotype was sampled from a human donor with acute or convalescent COVID-19. The donor label of this sample is uncertain. What was sequenced was peripheral blood. The CDR3 sequence: CAAAKGQTGNTEAFF. CDR3 bases: TGTGCCGCTGCTAAGGGACAGACCGGGAACACTGAAGCTTTCTTT.